This TCR beta chain derives from a study of spatial heterogeneity in lung cancer. Looking at the study overall: Combinations of a unique TCR and a UMI were tallied in raw reads, and on average each appeared more than ten times.

Details on this clonotype: Its antigen is not known.

Every TCR cDNA molecule bore its own unique molecular identifier. Via MiXCR, TCRdb re-called the 5' RACE reads, giving one row per CDR3 protein. The sample records 80,000 to 95,000 distinct CDR3 sequences, under 9% being singletons. Time point given: sample taken at primary tumor resection. The authors sequenced whole RNA from tumor, nontumor lung or frozen PBMC without sorting. The donors, fewer than 95 patients with untreated early-stage non-small cell lung cancer, provided the samples. General study results and limits: Relative to follow-up, resection was when ubiquitous expanded tumor TCRs appeared more in blood.

V lost 6 bases to trimming and J lost 3 bases, with 11 bases between them. CDR3 length equals 13 residues. Germline CDR1 KGHSH, CDR2 LQKENI. The rearrangement links TRBV18 to TRBJ1-1; D unresolved. The sample in question was PBMCs, obtained at surgery. The origin of this receptor is a male donor with early-stage non-small cell lung cancer. The CDR3 loop reads CASSPGLDTEAFF. The CDR3 DNA is TGTGCCAGCTCGCCCGGCCTGGACACTGAAGCTTTCTTT.